The present entry profiles one T cell receptor beta chain with its context. The data are from a study of control samples from healthy donors and cancer patients. The repertoire was sequenced with immunoSEQ multiplex PCR; TCRdb's copy has only in-frame clones and lacks some. The sample includes about 120,000 clones, around nine tenths of them seen just once. Germline V CDR1 and CDR2: SGHAT, FQNNGV. With 1 base clipped from V and 5 bases from J, the junction kept 4 bases outside the gene matches. The CDR3 totals 14 residues. The chain employs TRBV11-2 and TRBJ2-5, with TRBD2 matching 7 bases. This receptor was obtained from a woman between 65 and 79 years old in good health. Sample: blood. The CDR3 here is CASSLGGSGETQYF. In DNA, the CDR3 is TGTGCCAGCAGCTTAGGTGGTAGCGGGGAGACCCAGTACTTC.